This T cell receptor beta chain derives from a study of regulatory T cells in long-lasting Graves disease. Points from the study as a whole: Newly diagnosed Graves' patients exceeded persistent ones in TCR diversity.

This clonotype was recorded a few times. No antigen is known for it. Trimming cost V 2 bases and J 5 bases; bases outside gene matches: 5. CDR3 size: 15 residues. Looked up from germline, CDR1 is SGHDN and CDR2 is FVKESK. Both iRepertoire HTBI primers and Arm-PCR of CDR3 regions were used to build the TCR beta libraries. TCRdb ran MiXCR on the multiplex PCR reads and lists one entry per CDR3 protein. The sample has 350,000 to 450,000 distinct CDR3 sequences; more than 13% are singletons. Time point described: newly diagnosed GD, antithyroid drugs for less than 3 months. The TCR library was made from RNA extracted from PBMCs. The data were also submitted as part of a second study, on T cells in Graves' hyperthyroidism and ophthalmopathy. That work contributes: Newly diagnosed hyperthyroidism patients aged 18 to 65 years had disease lasting under 2 months.

The input for sequencing was peripheral blood mononuclear cells (PBMCs), taken at new diagnosis, from a patient treated with antithyroid drugs. The chain joins TRBV14 to TRBJ1-2; TRBD1 matches 10 bases. This clonotype was sampled from a woman in her 30s with Graves disease. The CDR3 nucleotides are TGTGCCAGCAGCCAAACCGGACAGGGGGTATATGGCTACACCTTC. Amino acid sequence: CASSQTGQGVYGYTF.